This TCR beta chain was profiled in a study of T-cell memory formation after mild COVID-19. TCRdb analysed the 5' RACE reads with MiXCR anew, one entry per CDR3 protein. The sample has more than 300,000 distinct CDR3 sequences; 20% to 25% are singletons. Whole-study results and caveats: Of the contracting clones, CD4+ ones lay mainly in CM and EM, and CD8+ ones in EMRA. Confirmation was lacking for SARS-CoV-2 specificity of second-wave clones that peaked on day 37. There was a balanced CD4/CD8 profile in clones contracting day 15 to 85, and later expanders leaned CD4+. Memory from before infection featured some responding clones, which suggests cross-reactive memory joined.

To note about this clonotype: Its antigen is as yet unknown.

The material sequenced was PBMCs or a T cell subset sorted from them (not recorded which). This receptor was taken from a young man who had mild COVID-19 (a few samples of this study predate the infection). Cell type and time point are not known.

The CDR3 region is CASSVAGVEQYF. CDR3 bases: TGTGCCAGCAGTGTTGCGGGGGTAGAGCAGTACTTC. The chain combines TRBV2 with TRBJ2-7, with 7 bases fitting TRBD2. V dropped 4 bases and J dropped 7; count of bases not matched to a gene: 4. Germline V gene sequence: CDR1 SNHLY, CDR2 FYNNEI. The CDR3 totals 12 residues. Together with reference TRBV2 and TRBJ2-7, the CDR3 gives the full variable domain: EPEVTQTPSHQVTQMGQEVILRCVPISNHLYFYWYRQILGQKVEFLVSFYNNEISEKSEIFDDQFSVERPDGSNFTLKIRSTKLEDSAMYFCASSVAGVEQYFGPGTRLTVT.